This entry concerns a single T cell receptor (beta chain). The record originates from a study of blood T cell repertoires in COVID-19. Germline V gene lookup returns CDR1 MGHDK and CDR2 SYGVNS. There are 13 residues in the CDR3. Trimming at V came to 6 bases and at J to 8 bases, leaving 6 bases not matched to a gene. Sequencing used immunoSEQ multiplex PCR; TCRdb keeps in-frame clones, though not all of them. The sample lists about 480,000 clones; approximately 90% were seen once. This receptor was taken from a woman between 35 and 50 years old who had recovered from COVID-19. The source material was PBMCs or T cells enriched from blood (not recorded which). The genes are TRBV25-1 and TRBJ1-4, with 7 nucleotides matching TRBD1. CDR3 bases: TGTGCCAGCAGACAGGGGCGGAGGGAAAAACTGTTTTTT. This encodes CASRQGRREKLFF.